These 22 T cell receptor beta chains originate from one sample sequenced in a study of vaccination and CD4 T cells after COVID-19. The study sequenced cultured CD4+ T cell DNA using the Oncomine TCR Beta short-read assay. TCRdb redid the calling of the PCR reads with MiXCR, one entry per CDR3 protein. The data show about 4,200 distinct CDR3 sequences, around 45% seen once. As to treatment: roughly nine-day PBMC culture with coronavirus spike peptide pools or control peptides (ViraFEST assay). These receptors lack a known antigen. The sample taken for sequencing was CD4+ T cells from blood, cultured in vitro. Receptor source: a human donor who had recovered from COVID-19.

This chain uses TRBV11-3 with TRBJ1-2, with 8 nucleotides matching TRBD1. Losses at the gene ends were 5 bases for V and 3 bases for J; bases not matched to a gene: 8. Germline V gene lookup returns CDR1 SGHNT and CDR2 YENEEA. There are 15 residues in the CDR3. CDR3 sequence: CASSPRRDRHYGYTF. The CDR3, as DNA: TGTGCCAGCAGCCCCCGCAGGGACAGGCACTATGGCTACACCTTC.

This clonotype was found once. This chain links TRBV7-2 with TRBJ2-7; 9 nucleotides match TRBD2. V trimming: 3 bases; J trimming: 6 bases; junction bases outside the gene matches: 9. Germline V CDR1 and CDR2: SGHTA, FQGNSA. This CDR3 region has 15 residues. DNA for the CDR3: TGTGCCAGCAGCTTCCGTAGCGGGAGAATTGGCGAGCAGTACTTC. This codes for CASSFRSGRIGEQYF. The full variable domain, its missing parts supplied by reference TRBV7-2 and TRBJ2-7, is GAGVSQSPSNKVTEKGKDVELRCDPISGHTALYWYRQSLGQGLEFLIYFQGNSAPDKSGLPSDRFSAERTGGSVSTLTIQRTQQEDSAVYLCASSFRSGRIGEQYFGPGTRLTVT.

This clonotype appeared a few times. The chain carries TRBV20-1 and TRBJ2-7, with TRBD2 matching 10 bases. This CDR3 region has 14 residues. V was clipped by 8 bases and J by 0 bases; unmatched bases: 7. CDR1 DFQATT and CDR2 SNEGSKA come from the germline V gene (reference sequence). CDR3 nucleotides: TGCAGTACCGCGACTAGCGGGTACTCCTACGAGCAGTACTTC. It translates to CSTATSGYSYEQYF.

The chain links TRBV3-1 to TRBJ2-5; weak D call: TRBD2 (7 bases). Trimming took off 0 bases at V and 5 bases at J, with 19 bases between the two ends. Germline CDR1 LGHDT, CDR2 YNNKEL (reference sequence). CDR3 size: 17 residues. CDR3: CASSQDRGGGVWETQYF. CDR3 coding DNA: TGTGCCAGCAGCCAAGATAGGGGGGGTGGAGTATGGGAGACCCAGTACTTC.

The chain couples TRBV30 to TRBJ1-2; D unclear. V lost 2 bases and J 5 bases, leaving 6 bases between the germline ends. From germline, CDR1 is GTSNPN and CDR2 SVGIG (reference sequence). This CDR3 comprises 11 residues. Written as DNA, the CDR3 is TGTGCCTGGAGTCTAAATTATGGCTACACCTTC. Protein product: CAWSLNYGYTF.

The V call is TRBV5-4, the J call TRBJ1-2, with unresolved D. Trimming took 0 bases from V and 0 from J, leaving 3 bases between them. The germline CDR1 and CDR2 sequences are SGHNT and YYREEE (reference sequence). The CDR3 is 13 amino acids. For the CDR3, the DNA is TGTGCCAGCAGCTTGGCGTCTAACTATGGCTACACCTTC. Protein sequence: CASSLASNYGYTF.

V gene TRBV6-1 combines with J gene TRBJ1-5; 7 positions match TRBD1. J gave up 7 bases and V 6 bases, and 9 bases lay outside the gene matches. This CDR3 comprises 14 residues. Germline V gene sequence: CDR1 MNHNS, CDR2 SASEGT. CDR3 sequence (DNA): TGTGCCAGCAGCTCCACAGGGGCGAGACAGCCCCAGCATTTT. This translates into CASSSTGARQPQHF.

The chain combines TRBV11-3 with TRBJ2-5; maybe TRBD2 (6 bases). The CDR3 covers 13 residues. V shed 5 bases and J shed 1 base, with 8 bases lying between them. Germline V gives CDR1 SGHNT, CDR2 YENEEA. CDR3 bases: TGTGCCAGCAGCCAGGAGGGCCAAGAGACCCAGTACTTC. Amino acids: CASSQEGQETQYF.

The CDR3 spells CSPMDYGNNEQFF. CDR3 sequence (DNA): TGCAGCCCTATGGACTACGGAAACAATGAGCAGTTCTTC. The V and J genes are TRBV20-1 and TRBJ2-1; D possibly corresponds to TRBD2 (6 bases). The CDR3 consists of 13 residues. CDR1 and CDR2 from the germline V gene are DFQATT and SNEGSKA (reference sequence).

The chain couples TRBV12-3 or TRBV12-4 to TRBJ2-7, with 7 bases matching TRBD1. V shed 3 bases and J 2 bases; nucleotides not matched to a gene: 13. The CDR3 consists of 17 residues. The CDR3 sequence is CASSLTLLTGPTYEQYF. CDR3 in DNA: TGTGCCAGCAGTTTGACTCTCCTGACAGGGCCTACCTACGAGCAGTACTTC.

A few counts support this clonotype. The chain combines TRBV12-3 or TRBV12-4 with TRBJ2-3; a possible D gene is TRBD2 (5 bases). The CDR3 contains 16 residues. V shed 3 bases and J shed 0 bases, with 13 bases lying between them. The CDR3 protein is CASSFRSGASTDTQYF. The CDR3 region has the DNA TGTGCCAGCAGTTTTCGCAGCGGAGCTAGCACAGATACGCAGTATTTT.

V is TRBV7-6 and J is TRBJ1-3; D perhaps matches TRBD1 (5 bases). There are 18 residues in the CDR3. Germline CDR1 SGHVS, CDR2 FNYEAQ. Trimming cost V 5 bases and J 0 bases, with 20 bases left between them. The CDR3 reads CASSRWGTGEFSGNTIYF. CDR3 sequence (DNA): TGTGCCAGCAGCCGGTGGGGAACAGGAGAATTCTCTGGAAACACCATATATTTT.

The chain couples TRBV30 to TRBJ2-3, with D uncertain. Germline lookup yields CDR1 GTSNPN and CDR2 SVGIG (reference sequence). V dropped 2 bases and J dropped 5 bases, with 5 bases sitting between them. This CDR3 contains 11 residues. CDR3: CAWSWGDTQYF. The CDR3 bases are TGTGCCTGGAGTTGGGGAGATACGCAGTATTTT.

The chain is built from TRBV20-1 and TRBJ2-3, with 7 bases fitting TRBD1. V shed 1 base and J 0 bases; nucleotides not matched to a gene: 4. This CDR3 comprises 15 residues. Germline CDR1 DFQATT, CDR2 SNEGSKA (reference sequence). In nucleotides, the CDR3 is TGCAGTGCTAGAGGTTTCAGGGGGAGCACAGATACGCAGTATTTT. Its translation is CSARGFRGSTDTQYF.

The rearrangement joins TRBV5-1 to TRBJ1-2; D is perhaps TRBD1 (6 bases). This CDR3 spans 14 amino acids. V was pared by 4 bases and J by 2 bases, with 12 bases between. Per the germline V gene, CDR1 is SGHRS and CDR2 is YFSETQ. The CDR3 loop reads CASSPMTGNYGYTF. The CDR3 region has the DNA TGCGCCAGCAGCCCGATGACAGGCAACTATGGCTACACCTTC.

V gene TRBV18 combines with J gene TRBJ1-1; maybe TRBD1 (6 bases). CDR1 and CDR2 (germline): KGHSH, LQKENI. V was pared by 6 bases and J by 5 bases, with 13 bases between. CDR3 length equals 13 residues. The CDR3 here is CASSPDQGTEAFF. In DNA form, the CDR3 reads TGTGCCAGCTCCCCAGATCAGGGGACTGAAGCTTTCTTT.

The chain couples TRBV12-3 or TRBV12-4 to TRBJ1-2, with 9 bases lining up with TRBD1. The CDR3 has 14 residues. V gave up 3 bases and J gave up 7 bases; unmatched junction bases: 6. CDR3: CASSFVDRGSGYTF. In DNA, the CDR3 is TGTGCCAGCAGTTTTGTCGACAGGGGGAGTGGCTACACCTTC.

The CDR3, as DNA: TGCGCCAGCAGCGCCGAGTTGCGAGGGACAGGGACATATGAGCAGTTCTTC. Amino acid sequence: CASSAELRGTGTYEQFF. V gene TRBV5-1 combines with J gene TRBJ2-1, with 9 bases matching TRBD1. This CDR3 is 17 amino acids long. With 4 bases clipped from V and 8 bases from J, the junction kept 16 bases outside the gene matches. The germline V gene encodes CDR1 SGHRS and CDR2 YFSETQ.

This clonotype came up a few times. The V and J genes are TRBV7-9 and TRBJ2-3; 10 bases fit TRBD2. The CDR3 is 15 amino acids. Germline V gene lookup returns CDR1 SEHNR and CDR2 FQNEAQ (reference sequence). The trim removed 1 base at V and 6 bases at J, leaving 4 bases unmatched. CDR3 sequence reads: CASSLEGLAWDTQYF. CDR3 bases: TGTGCCAGCAGCTTAGAGGGACTAGCGTGGGATACGCAGTATTTT.

The table lists this clonotype with a count of one. A much larger clone differs by one base, so this may be a read error. The chain joins TRBV6-5 to TRBJ1-2, with 7 nucleotides matching TRBD1. V lost 8 bases to trimming and J lost 4 bases; unmatched junction nucleotides: 13. The length of the CDR3 is 15 residues. CDR1 is MNHEY, CDR2 SVGAGI, per germline. The CDR3 spells CASGFRQGWSYGYTF. CDR3 DNA: TGTGCCAGCGGTTTCAGACAGGGTTGGAGCTATGGCTACACCTTC.

This clonotype was observed a handful of times. The chain joins TRBV4-3 to TRBJ2-2; 12 nucleotides agree with TRBD2. V shed 3 bases and J 0 bases; nucleotides not matched to a gene: 5. The CDR3 is made up of 18 amino acids. The germline gives CDR1 LGHNA, CDR2 YSLEER. This CDR3 is CASSQRLAGASNTGELFF. DNA of the CDR3: TGCGCCAGCAGCCAGCGACTAGCGGGGGCTTCGAACACCGGGGAGCTGTTTTTT.

The chain links TRBV7-2 to TRBJ2-3; 8 bases align to TRBD2. V dropped 2 bases and J dropped 4; count of bases not matched to a gene: 8. CDR1 and CDR2 (germline): SGHTA, FQGNSA. The CDR3 extends over 16 amino acids. Here the CDR3 DNA reads TGTGCCAGCAGCTTATTAGCGGGAATCGTCGCAGATACGCAGTATTTT. It specifies CASSLLAGIVADTQYF.